The T cell receptor (beta chain) described here comes from a study of T cell repertoires in cytomegalovirus infection. Study overall: An indication of both CMV infection and matching HLA type came from public TCR beta signatures.

Whole-study results and caveats: The cumulative frequency of public TCR beta families identified carriers of CMV plus the relevant HLA. Clonotype analysis showed dominance of the ex vivo response by HLA-C-restricted CMV-specific TCR beta clonotypes.

Points on this clonotype: Its cognate antigen is unknown.

A single record per CDR3 protein comes from TCRdb applying MiXCR to the reads. Of approximately 97,000 distinct CDR3 sequences listed, about 15% are singletons. The CDR3 loop spans 14 amino acids. V trimming: 4 bases; J trimming: 5 bases; junction bases outside the gene matches: 8. Germline V gene data show CDR1 as DFQATT and CDR2 as SNEGSKA (reference sequence). The sample comprised PBMCs. The chain uses TRBV20-1 and TRBJ2-1, with TRBD2 matching 7 bases. This TCR was recovered from a human donor in good health (CMV status not recorded). Some clones in this sample may be carry-over from other donors' samples. The CDR3 DNA sequence: TGCAGTGCTAACCTGGGGGGGGTCCACAATGAGCAGTTCTTC. Translating gives CSANLGGVHNEQFF.